These 3 T cell receptor beta chains came from one sample sequenced in a study of T-cell memory formation after mild COVID-19. TCRdb reanalysed the 5' RACE reads using MiXCR and keeps one entry per CDR3 protein. The sample has about 270,000 distinct CDR3 sequences, approximately 18% seen once. Sequenced sample: PBMCs or a T cell subset sorted from them (not recorded which). The receptors derive from a man younger than 30 who had mild COVID-19 (a few samples of this study predate the infection). Cell type and time point are not known.

This clonotype was recorded many times. The rearrangement joins TRBV5-1 to TRBJ2-3, with a tentative D call TRBD2 (6 bases). Trimming removed 4 bases at V and 4 bases at J, with 10 bases between. Per the germline V gene, CDR1 is SGHRS and CDR2 is YFSETQ. The CDR3 is made up of 13 amino acids. CDR3 DNA sequence: TGCGCCAGCAGCGAGGGGACTTCAGATACGCAGTATTTT. Protein: CASSEGTSDTQYF.

The chain employs TRBV10-3 and TRBJ1-2; no clear D. This CDR3 has 12 residues. The germline V and J ends were trimmed by 0 bases and 4 bases, with 3 bases remaining between them. The V gene's germline CDR1 is ENHRY and CDR2 SYGVKD. CDR3 in DNA: TGTGCCATCAGTGAGTCGGGCTATGGCTACACCTTC. Protein: CAISESGYGYTF.

The chain couples TRBV5-6 to TRBJ2-5, with 11 positions matching TRBD1. Germline trimming cut 5 bases from V and 3 bases from J; bases unmatched to any gene: 3. Germline V gene lookup returns CDR1 SGHDT and CDR2 YYEEEE. The CDR3 is made up of 14 amino acids. Here the CDR3 reads CASSWDRGKETQYF. The CDR3, as DNA: TGTGCCAGCAGTTGGGACAGGGGGAAAGAGACCCAGTACTTC.